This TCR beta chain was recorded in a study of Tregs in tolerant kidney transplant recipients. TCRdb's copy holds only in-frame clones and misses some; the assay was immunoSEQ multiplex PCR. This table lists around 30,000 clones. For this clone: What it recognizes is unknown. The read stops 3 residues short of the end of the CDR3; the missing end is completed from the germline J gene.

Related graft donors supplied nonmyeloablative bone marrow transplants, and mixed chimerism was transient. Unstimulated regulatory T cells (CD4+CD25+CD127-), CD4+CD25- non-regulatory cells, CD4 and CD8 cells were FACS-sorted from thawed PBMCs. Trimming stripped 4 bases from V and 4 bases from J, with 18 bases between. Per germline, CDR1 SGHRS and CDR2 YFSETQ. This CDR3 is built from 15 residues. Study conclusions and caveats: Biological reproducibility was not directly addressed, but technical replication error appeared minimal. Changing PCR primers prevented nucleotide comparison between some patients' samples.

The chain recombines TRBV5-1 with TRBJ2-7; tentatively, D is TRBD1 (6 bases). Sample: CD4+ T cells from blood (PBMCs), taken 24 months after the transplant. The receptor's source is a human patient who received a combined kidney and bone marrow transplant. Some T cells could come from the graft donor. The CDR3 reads CASSIDQDSGYEQYF. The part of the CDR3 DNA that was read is TGCGCCAGCAGCATAGACCAGGACAGTGGTTACGAG.